This T cell receptor (beta chain) was found in a study of graft-versus-host responses after intestinal transplantation. Sequencing was performed with immunoSEQ multiplex PCR; in TCRdb, only in-frame clones are kept and a portion is missing. This table has 90,000 to 120,000 clones, about 87% appearing once. Germline V lookup: CDR1 WNHNN, CDR2 SYGVQD (reference sequence). V dropped 5 bases and J dropped 0 bases, with 4 bases sitting between them. The CDR3 length is 13 residues. Findings of the study overall: Recipient bone marrow held GvH clones, some seen earlier in ileum or blood.

For this clone: Its target is not known.

This chain connects TRBV10-1 to TRBJ1-4; D gene ambiguous. The origin of this receptor is a human donor who was the organ donor for an intestinal transplant. The sample consisted of unstimulated CD4+ T cells sorted from spleen or lymph node cells, taken before transplant. In DNA, the CDR3 is TGCGCCAGCAGTCGGGCAACTAATGAAAAACTGTTTTTT. This sequence encodes CASSRATNEKLFF.